This T cell receptor (beta chain) was recovered during a study of Tregs in tolerant kidney transplant recipients. Libraries were prepared by immunoSEQ multiplex PCR; TCRdb keeps only in-frame clonotypes and omits some of them. This listing includes 2,500 to 3,000 clones. FACS sorting followed a 6-day coculture of CFSE-labeled recipient PBMCs with irradiated graft donor PBMCs. Regarding the study as a whole: Few patients were studied, so findings need validation in larger groups. Biological reproducibility was not directly addressed in this study. Changing PCR primers prevented nucleotide comparison between some patients' samples. Activated donor B cell expansion appeared to reveal the most relevant donor-specific TCRbeta repertoire.

Germline V CDR1 and CDR2: KGHSY, FQNENV. With 4 bases clipped from V and 3 bases from J, the junction kept 7 bases outside the gene matches. CDR3 length: 15 residues. Concerning this clone: What it binds is not known. Read coverage stops 3 residues before the CDR3 terminus; the germline J gene supplies the remainder.

Source: CD8+ T cells from blood cultured with allogeneic cells, taken before the transplant. V is TRBV16 and J is TRBJ1-1; 8 bases map to TRBD1. The receptor comes from a human patient who received a combined kidney and bone marrow transplant. The CDR3 loop reads CASSLQGAGYTEAFF. The sequenced CDR3 bases are TGTGCCAGCAGCCTCCAGGGGGCCGGGTACACTGAA.